The rows below give T cell receptor beta chains drawn from one sample of a study of T-cell reconstitution after alpha-beta-depleted transplantation in children. TCRdb processed the PCR reads anew with MiXCR; each CDR3 protein has one entry. The sample contains almost 600,000 distinct CDR3 sequences, more than 20% of which appear only once. The input for sequencing was PBMCs, taken before TCRalphabeta/CD19-depleted stem cell transplant. These receptors all come from a boy in the first two years of life with Wiskott-Aldrich syndrome, due to receive a stem cell transplant. Each CDR3 is given with its conserved first and last residue. A D gene is named only where the DNA matches it firmly. Part of the rows lack a size; the others show once, few, many or a class for expanded clones.

TRBJ2-1 . TRBV10-3 few CAISVLGNEQFF TGTGCCATCAGTGTTTTAGGCAATGAGCAGTTCTTC
TRBJ2-5 TRBD2 TRBV27 . CASSLFSVGGRETQYF TGTGCCAGCAGTTTATTCTCTGTTGGCGGGAGAGAGACCCAGTACTTC
TRBJ2-2 TRBD1 TRBV5-1 . CASSLIQGATGELFF TGCGCCAGCAGCTTGATACAGGGGGCGACCGGGGAGCTGTTTTTT
TRBJ2-7 . TRBV20-1 . CSASPQGRVGNEQYF TGCAGTGCTAGTCCGCAGGGCAGGGTCGGCAACGAGCAGTACTTC
TRBJ2-4 . TRBV20-1 . CSTPGPQGDIQYF TGCAGTACTCCGGGACCCCAAGGTGACATTCAGTACTTC
TRBJ2-7 TRBD1 TRBV5-1 . CASSLSGQGPEQYF TGCGCCAGCAGCTTGTCGGGACAGGGCCCCGAGCAGTACTTC
TRBJ2-1 TRBD1 TRBV7-9 few CASINPGTGGYNEQFF TGTGCCAGCATCAATCCCGGGACAGGGGGCTACAATGAGCAGTTCTTC
TRBJ1-2 . TRBV20-1 few CSASRDQYGYTF TGCAGTGCTTCCCGGGACCAGTATGGCTACACCTTC
TRBJ2-1 . TRBV29-1 few CSVYPAPSSYNEQFF TGCAGCGTTTACCCGGCTCCGAGCTCCTACAATGAGCAGTTCTTC
TRBJ2-1 TRBD2 TRBV5-1 few CASSSPRDASGRSDEQFF TGCGCCAGCAGCTCCCCCCGTGATGCTAGCGGGAGGTCAGATGAGCAGTTCTTC
TRBJ2-3 . TRBV7-2 few CASSSRPGTDTQYF TGTGCCAGCAGCTCCCGACCCGGCACAGATACGCAGTATTTT
TRBJ2-5 . TRBV20-1 . CSAGGHQETQYF TGCAGTGCTGGTGGACACCAAGAGACCCAGTACTTC
TRBJ2-1 TRBD2 TRBV7-2 . CASRQRLAGSNEQFF TGTGCCAGCAGACAAAGACTAGCGGGATCCAATGAGCAGTTCTTC
TRBJ2-7 . TRBV29-1 . CSVERGGEQYF TGCAGCGTTGAGAGGGGGGGCGAGCAGTACTTC
TRBJ2-5 TRBD2 TRBV20-1 . CSAREKTSGSSPRLETQYF TGCAGTGCTAGAGAAAAGACTAGCGGGAGCTCCCCCCGATTAGAGACCCAGTACTTC
TRBJ2-7 TRBD2 TRBV29-1 few CSVVPGGMGTSGGYEQYF TGCAGCGTTGTCCCCGGAGGGATGGGGACTAGCGGGGGATACGAGCAGTACTTC
TRBJ2-2 . TRBV11-2 . CASSLGAASNTGELFF TGTGCCAGCAGCTTAGGAGCGGCCTCGAACACCGGGGAGCTGTTTTTT
TRBJ2-2 TRBD2 TRBV20-1 . CSAPQAGGDTGELFF TGCAGTGCTCCCCAAGCGGGAGGGGACACCGGGGAGCTGTTTTTT
TRBJ2-3 . TRBV5-1 . CASSYRTPPSTDTQYF TGCGCCAGCAGCTACCGGACACCGCCTAGCACAGATACGCAGTATTTT
TRBJ2-3 TRBD2 TRBV7-6 . CASVSGRALPDTQYF TGTGCCAGTGTTAGCGGGAGGGCCCTCCCAGATACGCAGTATTTT
TRBJ2-1 TRBD2 TRBV20-1 . CSASDKTSGIDEQFF TGCAGTGCTAGCGACAAGACTAGCGGGATCGATGAGCAGTTCTTC
TRBJ2-3 . TRBV5-1 . CASSLVSEGGFTQYF TGCGCCAGCAGCTTGGTCTCGGAGGGCGGGTTTACGCAGTATTTT
TRBJ2-6 . TRBV29-1 few CSAWDGTFSGANVLTF TGCAGCGCGTGGGACGGAACCTTCTCTGGGGCCAACGTCCTGACTTTC
TRBJ1-3 TRBD1 TRBV12-3/TRBV12-4 . CASDTGGFSGNTIYF TGTGCCAGCGATACAGGGGGCTTTTCGGGAAACACCATATATTTT
TRBJ2-7 . TRBV6-5 few CASSYRKDYEQYF TGTGCCAGCAGTTACCGGAAGGACTACGAGCAGTACTTC
TRBJ1-1 . TRBV29-1 few CSGGHMNTEAFF TGCAGCGGAGGGCACATGAACACTGAAGCTTTCTTT
TRBJ2-1 TRBD2 TRBV7-7 few CASSLVAGAGNEQFF TGTGCCAGCAGCTTAGTAGCGGGAGCGGGGAATGAGCAGTTCTTC
TRBJ2-7 TRBD2 TRBV12-3/TRBV12-4 . CASSPSGRLLYEQYF TGTGCCAGCAGCCCAAGCGGGAGGTTGCTCTACGAGCAGTACTTC
TRBJ2-1 TRBD2 TRBV5-1 . CASSWGLAGGIYNEQFF TGCGCCAGCAGCTGGGGACTAGCGGGAGGAATCTACAATGAGCAGTTCTTC
TRBJ2-2 TRBD2 TRBV5-1 . CASSTGLAGEINTGELFF TGCGCCAGCAGCACGGGACTAGCGGGAGAGATTAACACCGGGGAGCTGTTTTTT
TRBJ2-1 TRBD1 TRBV9 . CASSVGVTGTEYNEQFF TGTGCCAGCAGCGTAGGGGTTACGGGGACAGAGTACAATGAGCAGTTCTTC
TRBJ2-3 . TRBV24-1 . CATSSTTTDTQYF TGTGCCACCAGTTCCACGACCACAGATACGCAGTATTTT
TRBJ2-2 TRBD2 TRBV11-2 . CASSPRGTSVTGELFF TGTGCCAGCAGCCCCCGTGGGACTAGCGTCACCGGGGAGCTGTTTTTT
TRBJ2-5 . TRBV15 . CATSRGGETQYF TGTGCCACCAGCAGGGGGGGAGAGACCCAGTACTTC
TRBJ2-3 TRBD2 TRBV9 . CASSLGLAGPMQRNTDTQYF TGTGCCAGCAGCTTGGGACTAGCGGGACCGATGCAAAGGAACACAGATACGCAGTATTTT
TRBJ2-7 TRBD2 TRBV27 many CASSLTSGISYEQYF TGTGCCAGCAGTTTAACTAGCGGGATATCCTACGAGCAGTACTTC
TRBJ2-7 TRBD2 TRBV28 . CASSRPGLADSYEQYF TGTGCCAGCAGTCGACCGGGACTAGCGGACTCCTACGAGCAGTACTTC
TRBJ2-1 TRBD2 TRBV5-1 . CASSRGLADSSYNEQFF TGCGCCAGCAGCCGAGGACTAGCTGACAGCTCCTACAATGAGCAGTTCTTC
TRBJ2-3 . TRBV5-1 . CASSLGPVGVTDTQYF TGCGCCAGCAGCTTAGGCCCTGTAGGAGTCACAGATACGCAGTATTTT
TRBJ2-7 TRBD2 TRBV20-1 few CSAWTSYYEQYF TGCAGTGCCTGGACTAGCTACTACGAGCAGTACTTC
TRBJ2-7 TRBD2 TRBV3-1 few CASSRTSGTPYEQYF TGTGCCAGCAGCCGTACTAGCGGGACCCCCTACGAGCAGTACTTC